This T cell receptor beta chain originates from a study of beta chain features in type 1 diabetes. Study-wide points: Unsettled here was the matter of whether HLA type influences TCRB rearrangement.

Averaging approximately 120 mL, one heparinised blood draw came from each individual donor. Purities over 95% were achieved in all sorted populations. On this clone itself: Its antigen remains unknown.

Sequenced material consisted of expressed TCRB transcripts (all of the isolated RNA was reverse transcribed). Repertoires were generated with immunoSEQ multiplex PCR, while TCRdb's copy carries only in-frame clones and drops some. The sample carries about 320,000 clones, about 15% recorded once. CDR1 and CDR2 (germline): SGHAT, FQNNGV. The V gene lost 5 bases and the J gene lost 1 base, with 3 bases spanning the gap. The CDR3 is 12 residues long. The sequence was obtained from a man aged 25 to 40 in good health. The chain recombines TRBV11-2 with TRBJ1-5; D is unclear. Sequenced input: central memory CD4+ T cells from blood. The CDR3 sequence: CASSPSNQPQHF. CDR3 sequence (DNA): TGTGCCAGCAGCCCAAGCAATCAGCCCCAGCATTTT.